Listed below are T cell receptor beta chains from one sample, sequenced in a study of regulatory T cells in long-lasting Graves disease. TCRdb processed the multiplex PCR reads anew with MiXCR; each CDR3 protein has one entry. Of 450,000 to 600,000 distinct CDR3 sequences listed, approximately 12% are singletons. The same data also went into a second study, on T cells in Graves' hyperthyroidism and ophthalmopathy.

Sequencing was performed on peripheral blood mononuclear cells (PBMCs), taken at new diagnosis, from a patient treated with antithyroid drugs. These receptors were obtained from a man aged 25-40 years with Graves disease. Each CDR3 is given with its conserved first and last residue. The order of the fields is clone size, D gene, V gene, J gene, CDR3 protein, CDR3 DNA. A D gene is named only where the DNA matches it firmly. Some rows have no size entry. The others give once, few or many, or a class for an expanded clone.

size: many
D: .
V: TRBV6-1
J: TRBJ2-1
CDR3: CAAAGATGIYNEQFF
DNA: TGTGCCGCCGCGGGGGCGACAGGTATCTACAATGAGCAGTTCTTC

size: many
D: .
V: TRBV7-8
J: TRBJ1-1
CDR3: CASSLTGAVNTEAFF
DNA: TGTGCCAGCAGCTTAACGGGGGCGGTGAACACTGAAGCTTTCTTT

size: many
D: TRBD1
V: TRBV11-2
J: TRBJ1-6
CDR3: CASSYKTGRVSPLHF
DNA: TGTGCCAGCAGCTATAAGACAGGGAGGGTTTCACCCCTCCACTTT

size: few
D: .
V: TRBV5-1
J: TRBJ1-1
CDR3: CASSSGGGGTEAFF
DNA: TGTGCCAGCAGCTCCGGGGGGGGGGGCACTGAAGCTTTCTTT

size: .
D: .
V: TRBV4-1
J: TRBJ1-2
CDR3: CASSQVNYGYTF
DNA: TGCGCCAGCAGCCAAGTTAACTATGGCTACACCTTC

size: few
D: TRBD2
V: TRBV12-3/TRBV12-4
J: TRBJ2-1
CDR3: CACSRGTSGSRDEQFF
DNA: TGTGCCTGCAGTCGGGGGACTAGCGGGAGTCGGGATGAGCAGTTCTTC

size: many
D: .
V: TRBV3-1
J: TRBJ1-2
CDR3: CASSQDLGQGNGYTF
DNA: TGTGCCAGCAGCCAAGATTTGGGGCAGGGGAACGGCTACACCTTC

size: many
D: TRBD1
V: TRBV20-1
J: TRBJ2-1
CDR3: CSASSDRGWNEQFF
DNA: TGCAGTGCTAGTTCGGACAGGGGTTGGAATGAGCAGTTCTTC

size: many
D: .
V: TRBV10-3
J: TRBJ2-7
CDR3: CAISEELASREQYF
DNA: TGTGCCATCAGTGAGGAATTAGCTTCTCGGGAGCAGTACTTC

size: .
D: .
V: TRBV12-5
J: TRBJ2-5
CDR3: CASGSFSRWETQYF
DNA: TGTGCTAGTGGTTCCTTCTCCCGGTGGGAGACCCAGTACTTC

size: .
D: .
V: TRBV29-1
J: TRBJ2-5
CDR3: CSVEGAAPTERTQYF
DNA: TGCAGCGTTGAAGGGGCCGCGCCGACCGAGAGAACCCAGTACTTC

size: .
D: .
V: TRBV6-1
J: TRBJ2-7
CDR3: CASSITGGAAYEQYF
DNA: TGTGCCAGCAGTATAACAGGCGGGGCTGCCTACGAGCAGTACTTC

size: many
D: .
V: TRBV20-1
J: TRBJ2-7
CDR3: CSATGGGEQYF
DNA: TGCAGTGCTACCGGTGGGGGTGAGCAGTACTTC

size: many
D: TRBD1
V: TRBV29-1
J: TRBJ2-7
CDR3: CSVDGFGQGVYEQYF
DNA: TGCAGCGTTGACGGTTTCGGACAGGGAGTTTACGAGCAGTACTTC

size: many
D: .
V: TRBV11-2
J: TRBJ2-5
CDR3: CASSLEVGIQETQYF
DNA: TGTGCCAGCAGCTTAGAAGTGGGGATCCAAGAGACCCAGTACTTC

size: .
D: TRBD1
V: TRBV30
J: TRBJ2-1
CDR3: CAWIPGQGWLNEQFF
DNA: TGTGCCTGGATTCCGGGACAGGGGTGGTTAAATGAGCAGTTCTTC

size: .
D: TRBD2
V: TRBV12-3/TRBV12-4
J: TRBJ2-3
CDR3: CASRPSGRTGTQYF
DNA: TGTGCCAGTCGACCTAGCGGGAGGACGGGTACGCAGTATTTT

size: few
D: TRBD1
V: TRBV5-1
J: TRBJ1-4
CDR3: CASSLRGTGGALGEKLFF
DNA: TGCGCCAGCAGCTTGAGAGGGACAGGGGGCGCCTTGGGTGAAAAACTGTTTTTT

size: .
D: .
V: TRBV19
J: TRBJ1-2
CDR3: CASSIRSRDLYGYTF
DNA: TGTGCCAGTAGTATTCGGTCAAGGGATCTATATGGCTACACCTTC

size: few
D: .
V: TRBV6-9
J: TRBJ1-5
CDR3: CASSSTAARYSNQPQHF
DNA: TGTGCCAGCAGTTCGACGGCAGCCCGATATAGCAATCAGCCCCAGCATTTT